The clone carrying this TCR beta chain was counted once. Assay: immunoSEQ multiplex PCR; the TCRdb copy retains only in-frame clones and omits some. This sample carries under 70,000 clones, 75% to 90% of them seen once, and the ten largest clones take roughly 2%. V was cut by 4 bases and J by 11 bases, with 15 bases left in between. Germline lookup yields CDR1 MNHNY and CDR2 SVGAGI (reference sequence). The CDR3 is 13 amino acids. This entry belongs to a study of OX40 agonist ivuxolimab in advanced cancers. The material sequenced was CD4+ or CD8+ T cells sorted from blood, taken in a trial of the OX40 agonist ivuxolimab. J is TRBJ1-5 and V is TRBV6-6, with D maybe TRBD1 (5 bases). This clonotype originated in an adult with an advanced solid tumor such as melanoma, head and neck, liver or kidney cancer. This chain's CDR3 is CASSSPQTDTQHF. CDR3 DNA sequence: TGTGCCAGCAGTTCCCCTCAGACAGACACCCAGCATTTT.